This T cell receptor (beta chain) stems from a study of regulatory T cells in long-lasting Graves disease. Germline V gene lookup returns CDR1 SGHTA and CDR2 FQGNSA. The CDR3 contains 14 residues. Study-wide results and limits: Persistent Graves' patients showed reduced TCR diversity versus newly diagnosed patients.

This clonotype has a count of ten or more. Its specificity is unknown. A read error may account for a junction end that differs from germline. The time point denotes: persistent/refractory GD, antithyroid drugs over 5 years with positive TRAb. Construction of the TCR library relied on RNA isolated from PBMCs. Collection of peripheral blood (nine milliliters) was done using EDTA tubes. Combining iRepertoire HTBI primers with Arm-PCR of CDR3 regions, the authors built TCR beta libraries. In the authors' methods: In the combined samples, 62 TRBV and 14 to 15 TRBJ segments were identified. TCRdb fed the multiplex PCR reads into MiXCR, producing one record per CDR3 protein. TCRdb's processing, not the authors', yielded these V and J calls. In the table there are a few hundred thousand distinct CDR3 sequences, about a quarter of which are singletons.

J is TRBJ1-6 and V is TRBV7-2, with 10 nucleotides matching TRBD1. This receptor was taken from a female donor with Graves disease. The sequencing here drew on peripheral blood mononuclear cells (PBMCs), taken when the disease was refractory, from a patient treated with antithyroid drugs. CDR3 protein: CASSPGQGSSPLHF. For the CDR3, the DNA is TGCGCCAGCAGCCCGGGACAGGGGAGTTCACCCCTCCACTTT. Complete variable domain (other parts from reference TRBV7-2 and TRBJ1-6): GAGVSQSPSNKVTEKGKDVELRCDPISGHTALYWYRQSLGQGLEFLIYFQGNSAPDKSGLPSDRFSAERTGGSVSTLTIQRTQQEDSAVYLCASSPGQGSSPLHFGNGTRLTVT.